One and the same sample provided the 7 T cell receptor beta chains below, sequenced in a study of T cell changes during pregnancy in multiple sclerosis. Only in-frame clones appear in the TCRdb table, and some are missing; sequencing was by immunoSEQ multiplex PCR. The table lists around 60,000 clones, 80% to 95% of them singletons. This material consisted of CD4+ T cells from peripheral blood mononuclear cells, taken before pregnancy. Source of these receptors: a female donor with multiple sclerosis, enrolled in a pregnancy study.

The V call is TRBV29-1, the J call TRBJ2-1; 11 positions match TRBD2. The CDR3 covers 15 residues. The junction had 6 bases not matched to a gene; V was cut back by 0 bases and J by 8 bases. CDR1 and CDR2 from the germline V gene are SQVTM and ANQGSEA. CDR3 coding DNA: TGCAGCGTTGAAGACACTAGCGGGAGTTTGTATGAGCAGTTCTTC. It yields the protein CSVEDTSGSLYEQFF.

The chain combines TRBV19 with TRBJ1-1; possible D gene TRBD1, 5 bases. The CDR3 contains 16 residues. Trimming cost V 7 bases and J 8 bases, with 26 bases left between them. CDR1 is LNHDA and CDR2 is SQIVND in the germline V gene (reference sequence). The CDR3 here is CASMKVWGQTGKEAFF. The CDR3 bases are TGTGCCAGTATGAAAGTCTGGGGCCAAACCGGTAAGGAAGCTTTCTTT. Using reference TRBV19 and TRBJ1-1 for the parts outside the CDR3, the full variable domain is DGGITQSPKYLFRKEGQNVTLSCEQNLNHDAMYWYRQDPGQGLRLIYYSQIVNDFQKGDIAEGYSVSREKKESFPLTVTSAQKNPTAFYLCASMKVWGQTGKEAFFGQGTRLTVV.

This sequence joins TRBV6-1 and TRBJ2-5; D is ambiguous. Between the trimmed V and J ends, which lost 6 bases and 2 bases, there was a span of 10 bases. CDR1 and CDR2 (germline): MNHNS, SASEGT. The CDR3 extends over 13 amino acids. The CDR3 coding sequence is TGTGCCAGCAGACGACTGTTGCAAGAGACCCAGTACTTC. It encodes CASRRLLQETQYF.

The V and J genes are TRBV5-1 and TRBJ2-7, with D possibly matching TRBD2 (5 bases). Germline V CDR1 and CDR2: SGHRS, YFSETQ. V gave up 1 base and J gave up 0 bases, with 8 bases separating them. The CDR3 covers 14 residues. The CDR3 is CASSLRGYSYEQYF. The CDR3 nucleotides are TGCGCCAGCAGCTTGCGGGGATACTCCTACGAGCAGTACTTC.

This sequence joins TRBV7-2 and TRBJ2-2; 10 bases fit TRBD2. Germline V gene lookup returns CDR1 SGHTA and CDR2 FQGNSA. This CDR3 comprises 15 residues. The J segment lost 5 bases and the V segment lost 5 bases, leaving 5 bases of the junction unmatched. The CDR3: CASSLTSGTTGELFF. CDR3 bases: TGTGCCAGCAGCCTTACTAGCGGGACAACCGGGGAGCTGTTTTTT.

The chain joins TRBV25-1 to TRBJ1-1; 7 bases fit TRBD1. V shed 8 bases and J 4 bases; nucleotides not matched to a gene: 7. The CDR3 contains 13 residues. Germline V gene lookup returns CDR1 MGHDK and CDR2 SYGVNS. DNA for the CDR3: TGTGCCAGCGTTAGACAGGGTAGCACTGAAGCTTTCTTT. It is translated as CASVRQGSTEAFF.

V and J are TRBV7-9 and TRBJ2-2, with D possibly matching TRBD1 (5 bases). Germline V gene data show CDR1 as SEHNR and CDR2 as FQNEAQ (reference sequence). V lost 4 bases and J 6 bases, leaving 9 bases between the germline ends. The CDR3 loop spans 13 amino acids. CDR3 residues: CASSSRVPGELFF. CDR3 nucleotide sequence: TGTGCCAGCAGCTCCAGGGTTCCCGGGGAGCTGTTTTTT.